The source of this TCR beta chain is a study of control samples from healthy donors and cancer patients. The data were produced by immunoSEQ multiplex PCR, yet TCRdb's version contains in-frame clones alone and is incomplete. This table holds approximately 190,000 clones. This CDR3 spans 11 amino acids. Germline V gene sequence: CDR1 SNHLY, CDR2 FYNNEI. V lost 8 bases and J 8 bases, leaving 13 bases between the germline ends. Sequencing used blood. V and J are TRBV2 and TRBJ2-7; D call uncertain. This clonotype was sampled from a woman aged 25 to 45 in good health. DNA of the CDR3: TGTGCCAGCGGACCGCCTAGAAAGCAGTACTTC. It encodes CASGPPRKQYF.